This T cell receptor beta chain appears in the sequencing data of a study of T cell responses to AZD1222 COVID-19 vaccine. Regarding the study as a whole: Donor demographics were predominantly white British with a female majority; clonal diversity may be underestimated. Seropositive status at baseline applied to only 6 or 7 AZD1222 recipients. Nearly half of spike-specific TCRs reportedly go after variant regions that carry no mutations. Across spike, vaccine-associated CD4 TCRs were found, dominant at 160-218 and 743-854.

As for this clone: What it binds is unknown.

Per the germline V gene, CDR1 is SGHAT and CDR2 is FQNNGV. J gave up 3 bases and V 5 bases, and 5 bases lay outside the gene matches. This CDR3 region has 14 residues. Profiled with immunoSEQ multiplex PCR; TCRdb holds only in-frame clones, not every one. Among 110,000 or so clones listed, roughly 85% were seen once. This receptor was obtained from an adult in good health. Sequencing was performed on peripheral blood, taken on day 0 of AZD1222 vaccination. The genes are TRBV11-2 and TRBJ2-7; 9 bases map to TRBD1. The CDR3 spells CASSQRTGDYEQYF. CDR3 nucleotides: TGTGCCAGCAGCCAACGGACAGGGGACTACGAGCAGTACTTC.